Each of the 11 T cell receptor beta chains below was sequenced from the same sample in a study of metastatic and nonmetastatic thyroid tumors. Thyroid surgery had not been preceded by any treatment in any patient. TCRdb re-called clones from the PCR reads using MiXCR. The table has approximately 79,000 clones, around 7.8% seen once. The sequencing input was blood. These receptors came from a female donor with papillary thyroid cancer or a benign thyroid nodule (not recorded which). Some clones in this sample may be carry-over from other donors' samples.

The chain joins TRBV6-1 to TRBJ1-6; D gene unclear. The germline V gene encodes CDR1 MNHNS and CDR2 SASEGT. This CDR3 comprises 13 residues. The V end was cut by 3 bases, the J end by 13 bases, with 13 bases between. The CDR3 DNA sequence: TGTGCCAGCAGTGATAGGAGACGGACCCCCCTCCACTTT. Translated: CASSDRRRTPLHF.

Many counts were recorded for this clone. CDR3 DNA sequence: TGTGCCAGCAGTGAAGCGCTAGGGGGGACCCAGTACTTC. Amino acids: CASSEALGGTQYF. The rearrangement uses TRBV2 and TRBJ2-5, with D possibly matching TRBD1 (6 bases). This CDR3 region has 13 residues. The germline CDR1 and CDR2 sequences are SNHLY and FYNNEI. Between the trimmed V and J ends, which lost 0 bases and 7 bases, there was a span of 9 bases.

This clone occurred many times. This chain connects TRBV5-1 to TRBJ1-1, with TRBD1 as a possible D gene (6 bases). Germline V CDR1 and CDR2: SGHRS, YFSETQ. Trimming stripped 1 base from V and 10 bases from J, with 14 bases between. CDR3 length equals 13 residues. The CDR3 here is CASSLLQGAVAFF. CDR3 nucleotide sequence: TGCGCCAGCAGCTTGTTACAGGGAGCCGTAGCTTTCTTT.

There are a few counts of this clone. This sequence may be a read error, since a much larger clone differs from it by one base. This CDR3 is CAGTWVENTEAFF. DNA for the CDR3: TGTGCCGGAACATGGGTGGAGAACACTGAAGCTTTCTTT. This chain uses TRBV2 with TRBJ1-1; D uncertain. This CDR3 contains 13 residues. Germline CDR1 and CDR2: SNHLY and FYNNEI. The V and J ends lost 11 bases and 1 base respectively, with 14 bases between them.

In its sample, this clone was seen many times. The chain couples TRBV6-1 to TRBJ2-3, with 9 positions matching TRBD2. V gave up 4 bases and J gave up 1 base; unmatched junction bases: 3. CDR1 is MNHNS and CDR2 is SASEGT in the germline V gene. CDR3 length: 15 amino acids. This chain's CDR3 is CASSAASGGTDTQYF. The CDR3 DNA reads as TGTGCCAGCAGTGCCGCTAGCGGGGGCACAGATACGCAGTATTTT.

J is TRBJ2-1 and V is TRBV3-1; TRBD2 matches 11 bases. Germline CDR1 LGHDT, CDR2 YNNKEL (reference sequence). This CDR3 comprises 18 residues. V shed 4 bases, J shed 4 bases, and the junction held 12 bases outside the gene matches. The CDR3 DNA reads TGTGCCAGCAGCCTCATCTCCCTAGCGGGGGGTGAATACAATGAGCAGTTCTTC. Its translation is CASSLISLAGGEYNEQFF.

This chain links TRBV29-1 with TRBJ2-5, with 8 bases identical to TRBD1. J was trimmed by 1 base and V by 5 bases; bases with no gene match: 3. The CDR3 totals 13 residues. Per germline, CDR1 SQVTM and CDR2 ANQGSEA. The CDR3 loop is CSVSGQAQETQYF. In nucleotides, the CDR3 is TGCAGCGTTTCGGGACAGGCCCAAGAGACCCAGTACTTC.

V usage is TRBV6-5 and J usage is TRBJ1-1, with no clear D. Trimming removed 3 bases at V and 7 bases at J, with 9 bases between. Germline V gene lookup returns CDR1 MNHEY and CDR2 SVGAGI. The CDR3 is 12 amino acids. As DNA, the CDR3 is TGTGCCAGCAGTTATTGGAAACATGAAGCTTTCTTT. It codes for CASSYWKHEAFF.

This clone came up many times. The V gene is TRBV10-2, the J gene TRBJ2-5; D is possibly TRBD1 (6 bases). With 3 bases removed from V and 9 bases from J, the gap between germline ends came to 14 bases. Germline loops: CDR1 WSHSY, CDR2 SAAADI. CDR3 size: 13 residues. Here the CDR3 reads CASSDTWGQAQYF. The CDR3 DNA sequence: TGCGCCAGCAGTGACACTTGGGGGCAGGCCCAGTACTTC.

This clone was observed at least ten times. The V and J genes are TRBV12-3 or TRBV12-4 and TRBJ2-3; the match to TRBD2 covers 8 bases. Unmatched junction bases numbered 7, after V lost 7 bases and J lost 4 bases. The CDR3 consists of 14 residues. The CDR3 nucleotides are TGTGCCAGCACTCCCGGGGGGGTGGCAGATACGCAGTATTTT. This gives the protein CASTPGGVADTQYF.

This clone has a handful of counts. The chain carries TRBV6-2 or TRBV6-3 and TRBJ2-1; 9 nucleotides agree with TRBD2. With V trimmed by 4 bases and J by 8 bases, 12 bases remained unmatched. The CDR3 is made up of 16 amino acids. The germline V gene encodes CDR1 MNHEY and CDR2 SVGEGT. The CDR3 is CASSSSTAGGPHEQFF. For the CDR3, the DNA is TGTGCCAGCAGTTCATCTACAGCGGGGGGTCCCCATGAGCAGTTCTTC.